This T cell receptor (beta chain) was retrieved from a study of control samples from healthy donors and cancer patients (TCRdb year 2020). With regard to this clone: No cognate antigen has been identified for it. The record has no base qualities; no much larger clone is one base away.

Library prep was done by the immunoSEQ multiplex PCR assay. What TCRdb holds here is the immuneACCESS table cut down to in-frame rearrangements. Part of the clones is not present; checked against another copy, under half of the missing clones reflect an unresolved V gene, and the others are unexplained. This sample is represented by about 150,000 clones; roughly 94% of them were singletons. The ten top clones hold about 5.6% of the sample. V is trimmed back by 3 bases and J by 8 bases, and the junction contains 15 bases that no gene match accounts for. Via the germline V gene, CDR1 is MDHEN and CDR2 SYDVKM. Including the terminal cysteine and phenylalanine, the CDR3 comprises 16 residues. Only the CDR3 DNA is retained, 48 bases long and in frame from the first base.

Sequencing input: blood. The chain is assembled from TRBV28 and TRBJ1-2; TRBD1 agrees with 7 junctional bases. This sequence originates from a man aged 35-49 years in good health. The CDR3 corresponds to CASSLDGQVGLRGYTF. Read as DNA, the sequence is TGTGCCAGCAGTTTGGACGGACAGGTTGGCTTGAGGGGCTACACCTTC.